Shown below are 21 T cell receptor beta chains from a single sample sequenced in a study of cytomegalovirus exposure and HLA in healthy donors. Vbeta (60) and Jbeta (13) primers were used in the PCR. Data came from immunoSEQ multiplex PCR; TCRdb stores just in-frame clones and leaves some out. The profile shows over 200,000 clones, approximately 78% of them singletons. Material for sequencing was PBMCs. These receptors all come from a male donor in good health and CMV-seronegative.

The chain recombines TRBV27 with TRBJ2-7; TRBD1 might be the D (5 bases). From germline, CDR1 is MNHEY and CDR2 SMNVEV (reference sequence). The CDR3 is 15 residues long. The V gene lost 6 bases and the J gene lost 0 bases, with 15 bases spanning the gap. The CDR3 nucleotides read TGTGCCAGCAGAGATCACGACAGTTACTCCTACGAGCAGTACTTC. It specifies CASRDHDSYSYEQYF.

CDR3 DNA sequence: TGTGCCAGCAGCCAAGTAGGGGTGGGTGAACAGCCCCAGCATTTT. Amino acid sequence: CASSQVGVGEQPQHF. J is TRBJ1-5 and V is TRBV7-9; tentatively, D is TRBD1 (5 bases). V lost 5 bases and J 7 bases, leaving 18 bases between the germline ends. Germline CDR1 and CDR2: SEHNR and FQNEAQ (reference sequence). The CDR3 is 15 amino acids.

The CDR3 bases are TGCAGCGTAGCACAGGGGTACGAGACCCAGTACTTC. Residues: CSVAQGYETQYF. V gene TRBV29-1 combines with J gene TRBJ2-5, with TRBD1 matching over 7 bases. The junction had 6 bases not matched to a gene; V was cut back by 6 bases and J by 5 bases. The CDR3 is 12 amino acids. In germline, CDR1 is SQVTM, CDR2 ANQGSEA.

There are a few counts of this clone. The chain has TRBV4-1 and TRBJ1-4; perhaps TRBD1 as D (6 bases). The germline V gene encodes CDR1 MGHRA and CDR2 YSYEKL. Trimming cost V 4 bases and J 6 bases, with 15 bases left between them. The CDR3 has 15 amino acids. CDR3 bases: TGCGCCAGCAGCCCCCAGGGTCACAGGGATGAAAAACTGTTTTTT. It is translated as CASSPQGHRDEKLFF.

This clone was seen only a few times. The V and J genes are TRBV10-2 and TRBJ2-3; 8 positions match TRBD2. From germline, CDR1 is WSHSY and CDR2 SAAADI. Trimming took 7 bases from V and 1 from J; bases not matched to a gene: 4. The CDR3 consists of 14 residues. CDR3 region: CASKVAGRTDTQYF. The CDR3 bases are TGCGCCAGCAAGGTAGCGGGACGCACAGATACGCAGTATTTT.

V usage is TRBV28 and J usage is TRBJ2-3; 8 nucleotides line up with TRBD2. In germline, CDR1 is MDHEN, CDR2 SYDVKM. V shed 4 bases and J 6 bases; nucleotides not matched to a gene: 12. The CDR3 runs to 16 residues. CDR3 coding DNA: TGTGCCAGCAGTTCCGGGGGGGCGGGGGAGGTGGATACGCAGTATTTT. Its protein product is CASSSGGAGEVDTQYF.

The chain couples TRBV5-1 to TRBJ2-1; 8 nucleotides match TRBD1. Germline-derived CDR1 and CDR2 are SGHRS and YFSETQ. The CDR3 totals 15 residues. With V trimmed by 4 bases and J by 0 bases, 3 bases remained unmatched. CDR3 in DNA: TGCGCCAGCAGCAGGACAGGGACCTCCTACAATGAGCAGTTCTTC. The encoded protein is CASSRTGTSYNEQFF.

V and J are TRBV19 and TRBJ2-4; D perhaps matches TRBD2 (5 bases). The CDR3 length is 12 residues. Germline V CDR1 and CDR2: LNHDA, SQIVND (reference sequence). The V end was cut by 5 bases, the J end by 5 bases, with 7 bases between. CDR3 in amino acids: CASSLAENIQYF. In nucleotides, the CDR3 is TGTGCCAGTAGTCTAGCAGAAAACATTCAGTACTTC. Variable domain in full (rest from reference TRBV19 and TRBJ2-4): DGGITQSPKYLFRKEGQNVTLSCEQNLNHDAMYWYRQDPGQGLRLIYYSQIVNDFQKGDIAEGYSVSREKKESFPLTVTSAQKNPTAFYLCASSLAENIQYFGAGTRLSVL.

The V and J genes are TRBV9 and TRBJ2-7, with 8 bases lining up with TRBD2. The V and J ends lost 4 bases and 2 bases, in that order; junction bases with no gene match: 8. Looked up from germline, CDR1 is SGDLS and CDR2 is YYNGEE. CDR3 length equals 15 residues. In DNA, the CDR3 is TGTGCCAGCAGCTCCACTAGCGGAGGCCCCTACGAGCAGTACTTC. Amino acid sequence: CASSSTSGGPYEQYF.

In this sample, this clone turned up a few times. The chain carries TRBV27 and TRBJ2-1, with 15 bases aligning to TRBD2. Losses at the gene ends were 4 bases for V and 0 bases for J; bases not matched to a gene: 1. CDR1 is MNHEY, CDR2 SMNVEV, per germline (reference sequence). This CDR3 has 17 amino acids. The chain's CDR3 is CASSSGLAGGSYNEQFF. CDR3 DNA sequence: TGTGCCAGCAGTTCGGGACTAGCGGGGGGCTCCTACAATGAGCAGTTCTTC.

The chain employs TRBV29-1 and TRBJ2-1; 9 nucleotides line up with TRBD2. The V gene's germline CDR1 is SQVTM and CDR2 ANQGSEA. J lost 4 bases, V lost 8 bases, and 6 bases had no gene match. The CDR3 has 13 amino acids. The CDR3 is CSSRTSAYNEQFF. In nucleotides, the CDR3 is TGCAGCTCCAGGACTAGCGCTTACAATGAGCAGTTCTTC.

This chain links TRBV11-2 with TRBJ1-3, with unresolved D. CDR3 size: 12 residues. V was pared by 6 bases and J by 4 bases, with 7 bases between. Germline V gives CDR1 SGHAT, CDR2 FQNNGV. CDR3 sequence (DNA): TGTGCCAGCAGTCAAACAGGAAACACCATATATTTT. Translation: CASSQTGNTIYF.

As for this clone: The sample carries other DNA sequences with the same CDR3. CDR3 sequence: CSVDAGGNTGELFF. Written as DNA, the CDR3 is TGCAGCGTTGATGCGGGGGGGAACACCGGGGAGCTGTTTTTT. V and J are TRBV29-1 and TRBJ2-2; 8 nucleotides match TRBD2. CDR3 size: 14 residues. V trimming: 3 bases; J trimming: 1 base; junction bases outside the gene matches: 1. CDR1 SQVTM and CDR2 ANQGSEA come from the germline V gene.

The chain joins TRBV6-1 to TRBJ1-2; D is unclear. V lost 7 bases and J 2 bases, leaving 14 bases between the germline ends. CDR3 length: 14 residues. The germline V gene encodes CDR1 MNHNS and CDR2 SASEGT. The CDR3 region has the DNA TGTGCCAGCATACCGGGGTTTAGCAACTATGGCTACACCTTC. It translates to CASIPGFSNYGYTF.

CDR3 sequence reads: CASSTQSHTGELFF. In DNA form, the CDR3 reads TGTGCCAGTAGCACACAGAGTCACACCGGGGAGCTGTTTTTT. This chain joins TRBV19 and TRBJ2-2, with D uncertain. V lost 6 bases and J lost 3, with 11 bases in between. The CDR3 runs 14 residues. The germline CDR1 and CDR2 sequences are LNHDA and SQIVND (reference sequence).

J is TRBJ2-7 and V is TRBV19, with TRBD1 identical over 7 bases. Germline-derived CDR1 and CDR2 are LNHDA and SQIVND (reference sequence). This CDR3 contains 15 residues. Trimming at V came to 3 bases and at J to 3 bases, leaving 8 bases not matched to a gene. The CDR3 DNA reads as TGTGCCAGTAGTATCGTAACAGGGGAAAGCTACGAGCAGTACTTC. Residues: CASSIVTGESYEQYF.

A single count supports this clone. This CDR3 reads CASKPEGLAGIADTQYF. The CDR3 bases are TGTGCCAGCAAGCCTGAGGGACTAGCGGGAATAGCAGATACGCAGTATTTT. The V and J genes are TRBV2 and TRBJ2-3, with 13 bases fitting TRBD2. The V segment lost 7 bases and the J segment 4 bases; nucleotides outside the gene matches: 11. Germline CDR1 and CDR2: SNHLY and FYNNEI. This CDR3 contains 17 residues. The full variable domain, its missing parts supplied by reference TRBV2 and TRBJ2-3, is EPEVTQTPSHQVTQMGQEVILRCVPISNHLYFYWYRQILGQKVEFLVSFYNNEISEKSEIFDDQFSVERPDGSNFTLKIRSTKLEDSAMYFCASKPEGLAGIADTQYFGPGTRLTVL.

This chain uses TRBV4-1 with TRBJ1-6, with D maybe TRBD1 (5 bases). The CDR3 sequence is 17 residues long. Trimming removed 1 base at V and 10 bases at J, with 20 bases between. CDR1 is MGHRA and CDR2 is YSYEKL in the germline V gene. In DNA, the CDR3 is TGCGCCAGCAGCCAAGCCGTCCTCCGGGAGGGGAACTCACCCCTCCACTTT. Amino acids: CASSQAVLREGNSPLHF.

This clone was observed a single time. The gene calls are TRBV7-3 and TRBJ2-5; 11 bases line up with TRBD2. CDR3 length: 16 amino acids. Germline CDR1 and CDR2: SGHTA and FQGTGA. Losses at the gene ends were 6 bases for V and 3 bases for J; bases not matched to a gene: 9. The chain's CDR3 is CASSPAGLAGKETQYF. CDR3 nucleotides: TGTGCCAGCAGTCCAGCCGGACTAGCGGGCAAAGAGACCCAGTACTTC.

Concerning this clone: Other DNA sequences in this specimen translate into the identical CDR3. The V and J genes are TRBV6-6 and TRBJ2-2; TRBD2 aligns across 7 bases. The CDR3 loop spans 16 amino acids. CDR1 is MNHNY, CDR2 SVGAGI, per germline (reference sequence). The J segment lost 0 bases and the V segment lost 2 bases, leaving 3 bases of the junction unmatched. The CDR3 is CASSYPGGTNTGELFF. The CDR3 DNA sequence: TGTGCCAGCAGTTACCCGGGGGGTACGAACACCGGGGAGCTGTTTTTT.

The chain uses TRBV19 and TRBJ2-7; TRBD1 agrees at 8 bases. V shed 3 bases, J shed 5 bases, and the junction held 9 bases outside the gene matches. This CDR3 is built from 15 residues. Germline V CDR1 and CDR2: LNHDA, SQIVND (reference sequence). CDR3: CASSIRAGGIDEQYF. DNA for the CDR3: TGTGCCAGTAGTATCCGGGCAGGGGGCATCGACGAGCAGTACTTC.